This entry concerns a single T cell receptor beta chain. No antigen is known for it. The CDR3 sequence is 14 residues long. Per the germline V gene, CDR1 is WNHNN and CDR2 is SYGVQD (reference sequence). V lost 2 bases, J lost 2 bases, and 9 bases lay in between. The data originate from a study of CD8 T cells in ankylosing spondylitis. Study observations and caveats: Some of these motif variants have turned up before, in reports on reactive arthritis synovial fluid and blood. Relatively scarce in peripheral blood, disease-linked clones were CD8+.

One entry per CDR3 protein, called by TCRdb with MiXCR from the 5' RACE reads. The repertoire holds fewer than 250,000 distinct CDR3 sequences, with around 25% as singletons. The specimen sequenced was blood, either unsorted or a sorted T cell fraction (not recorded which). This sequence joins TRBV10-1 and TRBJ2-5; possible D gene TRBD2, 6 bases. The sequence was collected from a male donor with ankylosing spondylitis or in good health (not recorded which). This CDR3 reads CASSERGKQETQYF. DNA of the CDR3: TGCGCCAGCAGTGAGCGCGGGAAGCAAGAGACCCAGTACTTC.